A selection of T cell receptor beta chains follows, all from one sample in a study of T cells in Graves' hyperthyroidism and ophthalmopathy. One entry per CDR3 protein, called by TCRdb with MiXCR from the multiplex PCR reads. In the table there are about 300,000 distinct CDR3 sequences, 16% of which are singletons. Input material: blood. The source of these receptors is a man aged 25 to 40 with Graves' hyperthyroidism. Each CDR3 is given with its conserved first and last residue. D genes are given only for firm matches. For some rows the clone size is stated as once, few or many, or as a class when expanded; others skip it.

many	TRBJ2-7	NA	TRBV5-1	CASSLANEQYF	TGTGCCAGCAGTCTAGCGAACGAGCAGTACTTC
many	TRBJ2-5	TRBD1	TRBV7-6	CASSLDPPDRGHRETQYF	TGTGCCAGCAGCTTAGATCCGCCGGACAGGGGGCATAGAGAGACCCAGTACTTC
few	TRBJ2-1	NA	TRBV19	CASTSVGDPSTSNEQFF	TGTGCCAGTACCTCCGTCGGGGACCCCTCGACATCCAATGAGCAGTTCTTC
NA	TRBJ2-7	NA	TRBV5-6	CASSLGSRNDYEQYF	TGTGCCAGCAGCTTGGGCAGTCGCAACGACTACGAGCAGTACTTC
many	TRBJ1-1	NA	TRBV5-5	CASSPFDSGNTEAFF	TGTGCCAGCAGCCCCTTTGACAGTGGAAACACTGAAGCTTTCTTT
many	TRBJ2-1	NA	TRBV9	CASSPRANPYNEQFF	TGTGCCAGCAGCCCCAGGGCCAACCCCTACAATGAGCAGTTCTTC
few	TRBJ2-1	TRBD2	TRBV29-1	CSGWASGRRDEQFF	TGCAGCGGGTGGGCTAGCGGGAGGAGGGATGAGCAGTTCTTC
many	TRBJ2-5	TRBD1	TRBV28	CASSLPGQQKETQYF	TGTGCCAGCAGCCTACCGGGACAGCAAAAAGAGACCCAGTACTTC
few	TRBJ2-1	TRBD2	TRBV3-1	CASSLLAGRGSEQFF	TGTGCCAGCAGCCTACTAGCGGGCCGGGGGAGTGAGCAGTTCTTC
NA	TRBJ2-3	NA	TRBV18	CASSPRASSTDTQYF	TGTGCCAGCTCACCACGAGCGTCAAGCACAGATACGCAGTATTTT
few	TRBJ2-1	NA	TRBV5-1	CASSLAHDSYISDNEQFF	TGCGCCAGCAGCTTGGCCCACGACAGTTACATCTCCGACAATGAGCAGTTCTTC
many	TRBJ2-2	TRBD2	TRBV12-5	CASGGGSFNTGELFF	TGTGCTAGTGGGGGAGGGTCTTTCAATACCGGGGAGCTGTTTTTT
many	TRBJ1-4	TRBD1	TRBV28	CASSFVSGQTEKLFF	TGTGCCAGCAGTTTTGTGTCGGGACAGACTGAAAAACTGTTTTTT
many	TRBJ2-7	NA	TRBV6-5	CASSYSLNLEQYF	TGTGCCAGCAGTTACTCCCTAAATTTAGAGCAGTACTTC
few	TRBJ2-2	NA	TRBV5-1	CASSFQTNTGELFF	TGCGCCAGCAGCTTCCAAACTAACACCGGGGAGCTGTTTTTT
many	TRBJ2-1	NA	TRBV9	CASSLRGQDYNEQFF	TGTGCCAGCAGCCTGAGAGGTCAGGACTACAATGAGCAGTTCTTC
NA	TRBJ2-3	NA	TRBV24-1	CATSDPAPRGESTDTQYF	TGTGCCACCAGTGACCCCGCCCCTAGGGGCGAGAGCACAGATACGCAGTATTTT
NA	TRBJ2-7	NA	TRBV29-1	CSVVRGIEQYF	TGCAGCGTTGTGAGGGGGATCGAGCAGTACTTC
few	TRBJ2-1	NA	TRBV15	CATSRKKLYNEQFF	TGTGCCACCAGCAGGAAGAAGCTTTACAATGAGCAGTTCTTC
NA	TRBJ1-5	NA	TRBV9	CASSVGGGFNQPQHF	TGTGCCAGCAGCGTAGGAGGAGGGTTTAATCAGCCCCAGCATTTT
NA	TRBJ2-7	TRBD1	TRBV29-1	CSSTGTGREQYF	TGCAGCTCCACCGGGACAGGGAGGGAGCAGTACTTC
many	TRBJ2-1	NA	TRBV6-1	CASIVRGGNEQFF	TGTGCCAGCATTGTAAGGGGGGGCAATGAGCAGTTCTTC
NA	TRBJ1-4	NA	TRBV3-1	CASSRTEGNEKLFF	TGTGCCAGCAGCCGGACAGAAGGGAATGAAAAACTGTTTTTT
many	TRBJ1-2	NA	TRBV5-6	CASSPPGPRLFYGYTF	TGTGCCAGCAGCCCCCCGGGGCCGCGATTGTTCTATGGCTACACCTTC
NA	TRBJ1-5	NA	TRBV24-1	CATSVGKGRGNQPQHF	TGTGCCACCAGTGTAGGTAAGGGAAGGGGCAATCAGCCCCAGCATTTT
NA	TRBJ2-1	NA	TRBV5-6	CASSFNRYNEQFF	TGTGCCAGCAGCTTCAACAGGTACAATGAGCAGTTCTTC
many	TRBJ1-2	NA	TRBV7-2	CASSKPWGLEGYTF	TGTGCCAGCAGCAAACCATGGGGCCTCGAAGGCTACACCTTC
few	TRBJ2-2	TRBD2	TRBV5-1	CASSLEAGLATGELFF	TGCGCCAGCAGCTTGGAAGCGGGACTTGCGACCGGGGAGCTGTTTTTT
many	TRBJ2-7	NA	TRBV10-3	CAISAGWSNNDEQYF	TGTGCCATCAGTGCAGGGTGGAGCAATAACGACGAGCAGTACTTC
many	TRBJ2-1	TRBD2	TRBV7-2	CASSLELTSQEQFF	TGTGCCAGCAGCTTAGAGTTGACTAGCCAGGAGCAGTTCTTC
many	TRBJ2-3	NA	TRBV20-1	CSARISGDTQYF	TGCAGTGCGAGGATTTCGGGCGATACGCAGTATTTT
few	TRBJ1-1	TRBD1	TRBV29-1	CSVTGANLLSTEAFF	TGCAGCGTGACAGGGGCAAACCTCCTGAGCACTGAAGCTTTCTTT
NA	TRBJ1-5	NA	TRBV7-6	CASSLSFGPNQPQHF	TGTGCCAGCAGCTTATCATTTGGGCCGAATCAGCCCCAGCATTTT
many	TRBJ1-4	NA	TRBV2	CASSVERDEKLFF	TGTGCCAGCAGTGTTGAGAGGGATGAAAAACTGTTTTTT
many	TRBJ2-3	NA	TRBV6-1	CASRTTDTQYF	TGTGCCAGCCGTACCACAGATACGCAGTATTTT
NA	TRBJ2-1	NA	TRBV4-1	CASSPRVDGTYNEQFF	TGCGCCAGCAGCCCGCGGGTGGACGGGACCTACAATGAGCAGTTCTTC
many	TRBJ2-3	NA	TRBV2	CASSVEDTQYF	TGTGCCAGCAGTGTAGAAGATACGCAGTATTTT
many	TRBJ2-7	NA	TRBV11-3	CASSLDGDEQYF	TGTGCCAGCAGCTTAGACGGGGACGAGCAGTACTTC
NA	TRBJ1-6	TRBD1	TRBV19	CASNPSSSGTGNNSPLHF	TGTGCCAGTAACCCCTCCTCATCCGGGACAGGGAATAATTCACCCCTCCACTTT
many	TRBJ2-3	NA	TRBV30	CAWTLENRARGTQYF	TGTGCCTGGACCCTCGAGAACCGGGCCCGCGGTACGCAGTATTTT
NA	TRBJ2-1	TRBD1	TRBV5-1	CASSPGTGGSYNEQFF	TGCGCCAGCAGCCCTGGGACAGGGGGCTCCTACAATGAGCAGTTCTTC
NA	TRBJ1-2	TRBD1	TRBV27	CASSLRGRSGYTF	TGTGCCAGCAGTTTAAGGGGGCGGAGTGGCTACACCTTC
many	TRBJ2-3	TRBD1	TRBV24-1	CATSDPTGAPVQQYF	TGTGCCACCAGTGATCCGACAGGGGCCCCCGTACAGCAGTATTTT
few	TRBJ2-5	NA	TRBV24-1	CATSDPSGQYF	TGTGCCACCAGTGATCCTTCTGGCCAGTACTTC
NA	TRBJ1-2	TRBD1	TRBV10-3	CAITQQQGNHGYTF	TGTGCCATCACCCAGCAACAGGGGAATCATGGCTACACCTTC
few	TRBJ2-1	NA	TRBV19	CASNGRDRGNEQFF	TGTGCCAGTAATGGCCGGGACCGCGGCAATGAGCAGTTCTTC
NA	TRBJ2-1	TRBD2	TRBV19	CASTPNPLGLAGSGEQFF	TGTGCCAGTACTCCGAACCCTTTAGGACTAGCGGGAAGTGGTGAGCAGTTCTTC
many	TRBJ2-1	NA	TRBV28	CASSLVGWGNEQFF	TGTGCCAGCAGTTTAGTGGGCTGGGGGAATGAGCAGTTCTTC
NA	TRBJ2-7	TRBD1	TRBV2	CASSDSGGTGEGQSSYEQYF	TGTGCCAGCAGTGATTCCGGAGGGACAGGGGAAGGGCAGAGCTCCTACGAGCAGTACTTC
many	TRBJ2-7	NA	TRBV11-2	CASSLSAGLGTTYEQYF	TGTGCCAGCAGCTTAAGTGCGGGCTTAGGGACGACCTACGAGCAGTACTTC